This TCR beta chain was identified during a study of T cell clonality in common variable immunodeficiency. The CDR3 spans 14 residues. V was pared by 5 bases and J by 2 bases, with 10 bases between. Germline CDR1 is LNHDA and CDR2 is SQIVND (reference sequence). Ten or more counts support this clone. Its antigen remains unidentified. The read falls 3 residues short of the CDR3 end, and the missing part is taken from the germline J gene. The study's findings and limits: Patient heterogeneity in the CVID cohort limited correlations between repertoire features and clinical complications.

Sequenced by immunoSEQ multiplex PCR; TCRdb stores in-frame clones only, minus some. The table lists about 55,000 clones, with no singletons. Caucasian heritage predominated among both patients and controls. Heparinized whole blood, roughly 4.5 to 9 ml, came from each donor. The sequencing input was peripheral blood mononuclear cells. The genes are TRBV19 and TRBJ2-1; D may be TRBD1 or TRBD2 (5 bases each). The receptor comes from a person aged 18 to 70 in good health. CDR3 DNA (partial): TGTGCCAGTAGTGTGAGGGGAGCCTACAATGAG. Amino acids: CASSVRGAYNE. The full-length CDR3 reads as CASSVRGAYNEQFF.